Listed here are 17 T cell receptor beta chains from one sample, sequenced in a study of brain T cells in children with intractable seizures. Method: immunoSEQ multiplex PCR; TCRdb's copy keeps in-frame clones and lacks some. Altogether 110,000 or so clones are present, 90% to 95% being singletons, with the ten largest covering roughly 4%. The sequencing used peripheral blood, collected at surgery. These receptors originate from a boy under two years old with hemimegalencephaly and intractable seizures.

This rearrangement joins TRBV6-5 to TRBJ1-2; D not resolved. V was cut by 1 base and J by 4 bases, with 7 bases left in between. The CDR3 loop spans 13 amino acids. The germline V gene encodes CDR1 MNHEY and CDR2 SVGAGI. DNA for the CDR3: TGTGCCAGCAGTTACTGGGGTGGCTATGGCTACACCTTC. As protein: CASSYWGGYGYTF.

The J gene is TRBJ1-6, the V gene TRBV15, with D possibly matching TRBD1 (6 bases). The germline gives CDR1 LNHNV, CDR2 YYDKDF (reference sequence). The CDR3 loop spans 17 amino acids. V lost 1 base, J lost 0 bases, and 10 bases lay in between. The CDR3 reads CATSRVQGSSYNSPLHF. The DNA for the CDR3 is TGTGCCACCAGCAGAGTCCAGGGGAGCTCCTATAATTCACCCCTCCACTTT.

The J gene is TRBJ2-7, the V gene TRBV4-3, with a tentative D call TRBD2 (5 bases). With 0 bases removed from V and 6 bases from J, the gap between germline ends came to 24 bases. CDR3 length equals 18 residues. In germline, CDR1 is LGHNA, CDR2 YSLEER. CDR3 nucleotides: TGCGCCAGCAGCCAAGATGTCGGAGGTGGCCTACTCAGTCCCGAGCAGTACTTC. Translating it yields CASSQDVGGGLLSPEQYF.

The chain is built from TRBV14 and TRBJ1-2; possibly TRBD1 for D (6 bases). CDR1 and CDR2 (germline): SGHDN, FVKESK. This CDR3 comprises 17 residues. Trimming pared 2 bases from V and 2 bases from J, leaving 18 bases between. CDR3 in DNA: TGTGCCAGCAGCCAAACCGTCTACAGGGATCCCAACTATGGCTACACCTTC. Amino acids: CASSQTVYRDPNYGYTF.

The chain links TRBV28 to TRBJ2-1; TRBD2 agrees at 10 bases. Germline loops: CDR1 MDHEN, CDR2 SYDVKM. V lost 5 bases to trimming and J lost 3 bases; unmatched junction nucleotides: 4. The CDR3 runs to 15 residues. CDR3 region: CASSPQREGYNEQFF. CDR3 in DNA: TGTGCCAGCAGTCCTCAGCGGGAGGGCTACAATGAGCAGTTCTTC.

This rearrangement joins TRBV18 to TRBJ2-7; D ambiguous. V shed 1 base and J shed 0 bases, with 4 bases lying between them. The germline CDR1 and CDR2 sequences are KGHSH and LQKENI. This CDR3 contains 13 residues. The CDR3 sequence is CASSPRRSYEQYF. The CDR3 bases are TGTGCCAGCTCACCACGTCGCTCCTACGAGCAGTACTTC.

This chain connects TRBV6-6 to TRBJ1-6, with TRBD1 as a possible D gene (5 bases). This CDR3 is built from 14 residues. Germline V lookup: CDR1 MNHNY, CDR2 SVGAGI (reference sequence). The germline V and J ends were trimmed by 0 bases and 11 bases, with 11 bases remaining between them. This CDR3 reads CASSYSARDPPLHF. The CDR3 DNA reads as TGTGCCAGCAGTTACTCAGCCAGGGACCCACCCCTCCACTTT.

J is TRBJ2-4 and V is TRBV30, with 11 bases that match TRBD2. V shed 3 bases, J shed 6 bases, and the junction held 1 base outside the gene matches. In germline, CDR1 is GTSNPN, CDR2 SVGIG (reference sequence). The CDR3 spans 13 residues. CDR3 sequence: CAWRLAGANIQYF. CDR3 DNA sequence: TGTGCCTGGAGACTAGCGGGGGCAAACATTCAGTACTTC. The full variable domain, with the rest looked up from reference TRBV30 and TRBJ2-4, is SQTIHQWPATLVQPVGSPLSLECTVEGTSNPNLYWYRQAAGRGLQLLFYSVGIGQISSEVPQNLSASRPQDRQFILSSKKLLLSDSGFYLCAWRLAGANIQYFGAGTRLSVL.

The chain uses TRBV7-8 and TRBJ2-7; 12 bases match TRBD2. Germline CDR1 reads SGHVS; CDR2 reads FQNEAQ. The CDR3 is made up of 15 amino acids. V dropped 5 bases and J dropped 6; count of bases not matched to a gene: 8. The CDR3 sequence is CASSPQTSGRPEQYF. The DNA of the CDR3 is TGTGCCAGCAGCCCCCAGACTAGCGGGAGACCCGAGCAGTACTTC.

CDR3 protein: CASSLSGANEQYF. In nucleotides, the CDR3 is TGTGCCAGCAGTTTATCCGGCGCAAACGAGCAGTACTTC. The V call is TRBV27, the J call TRBJ2-7; no definite D call. The length of the CDR3 is 13 residues. V was clipped by 0 bases and J by 5 bases, with 8 bases between them. Germline assignment: CDR1 MNHEY and CDR2 SMNVEV (reference sequence).

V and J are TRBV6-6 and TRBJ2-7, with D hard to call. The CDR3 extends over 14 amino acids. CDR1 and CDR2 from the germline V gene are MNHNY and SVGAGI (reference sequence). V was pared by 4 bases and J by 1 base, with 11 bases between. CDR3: CASSSGRGSYEQYF. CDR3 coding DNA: TGTGCCAGCAGTTCGGGCCGTGGGTCCTACGAGCAGTACTTC.

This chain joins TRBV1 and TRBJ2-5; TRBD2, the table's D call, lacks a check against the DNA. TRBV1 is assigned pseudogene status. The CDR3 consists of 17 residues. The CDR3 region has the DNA TGCACCAGCAGCCCCAGACTAGCGGGAGGGCGTCAAGAGACCCAGTACTTC. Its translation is CTSSPRLAGGRQETQYF.

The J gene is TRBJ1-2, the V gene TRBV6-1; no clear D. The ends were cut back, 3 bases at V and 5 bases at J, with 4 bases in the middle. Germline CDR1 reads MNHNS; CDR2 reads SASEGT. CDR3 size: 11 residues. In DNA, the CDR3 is TGTGCCAGCAGTGACCTGTATGGCTACACCTTC. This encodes CASSDLYGYTF.

The CDR3 region is CASSWYGTSGNEQFF. The CDR3 bases are TGTGCCAGTAGTTGGTATGGAACTAGCGGGAATGAGCAGTTCTTC. The V gene is TRBV19, the J gene TRBJ2-1; 9 nucleotides match TRBD2. CDR1 and CDR2 (germline): LNHDA, SQIVND (reference sequence). Unmatched junction bases numbered 9, after V lost 5 bases and J lost 7 bases. CDR3 length: 15 amino acids.

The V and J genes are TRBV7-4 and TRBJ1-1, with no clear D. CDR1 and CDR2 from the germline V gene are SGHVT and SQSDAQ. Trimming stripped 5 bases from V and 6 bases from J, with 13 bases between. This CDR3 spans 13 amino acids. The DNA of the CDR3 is TGTGCCAGCAGCCCAAACCCCCCTTCTGAAGCTTTCTTT. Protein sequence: CASSPNPPSEAFF.

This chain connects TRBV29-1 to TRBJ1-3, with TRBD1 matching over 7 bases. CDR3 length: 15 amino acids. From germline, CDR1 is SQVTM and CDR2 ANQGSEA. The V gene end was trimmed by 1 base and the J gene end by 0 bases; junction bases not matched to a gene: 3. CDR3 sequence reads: CSVEGQGHSGNTIYF. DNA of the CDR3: TGCAGCGTTGAAGGACAGGGCCACTCTGGAAACACCATATATTTT. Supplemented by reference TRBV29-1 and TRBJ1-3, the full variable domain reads SAVISQKPSRDICQRGTSLTIQCQVDSQVTMMFWYRQQPGQSLTLIATANQGSEATYESGFVIDKFPISRPNLTFSTLTVSNMSPEDSSIYLCSVEGQGHSGNTIYFGEGSWLTVV.

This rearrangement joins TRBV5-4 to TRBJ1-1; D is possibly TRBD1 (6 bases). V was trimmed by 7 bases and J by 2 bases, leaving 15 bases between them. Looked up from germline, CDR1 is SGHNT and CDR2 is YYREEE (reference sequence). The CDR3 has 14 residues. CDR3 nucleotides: TGTGCCAGCGGCGCACAGGGTTTTAACACTGAAGCTTTCTTT. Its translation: CASGAQGFNTEAFF.